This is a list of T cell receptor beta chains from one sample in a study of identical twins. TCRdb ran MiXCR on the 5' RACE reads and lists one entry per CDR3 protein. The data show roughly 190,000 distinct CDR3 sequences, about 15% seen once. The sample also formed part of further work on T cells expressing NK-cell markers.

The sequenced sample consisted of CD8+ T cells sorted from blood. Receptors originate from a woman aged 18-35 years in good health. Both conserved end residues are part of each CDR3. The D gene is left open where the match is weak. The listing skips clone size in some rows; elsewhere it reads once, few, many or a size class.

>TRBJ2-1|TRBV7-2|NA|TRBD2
CASSSPGTSVYNEQFF
TGTGCCAGCAGCTCACCCGGGACTAGCGTGTACAATGAGCAGTTCTTC
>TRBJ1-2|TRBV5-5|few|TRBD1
CASSQTGAGYGYTF
TGTGCCAGCAGCCAGACAGGGGCGGGGTACGGCTACACCTTC
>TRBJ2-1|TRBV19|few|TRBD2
CASSMGGNEQFF
TGTGCCAGTAGTATGGGGGGGAATGAGCAGTTCTTC
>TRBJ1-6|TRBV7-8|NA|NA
CASGGGDNSPLHF
TGTGCCAGCGGCGGAGGGGATAATTCACCCCTCCACTTT
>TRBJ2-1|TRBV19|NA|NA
CASSIVEGNNEQFF
TGTGCCAGTAGTATAGTCGAGGGGAACAATGAGCAGTTCTTC
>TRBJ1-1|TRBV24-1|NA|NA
CATRSSPGHSFTEAFF
TGTGCCACCAGGTCAAGCCCGGGACACTCGTTCACTGAAGCTTTCTTT
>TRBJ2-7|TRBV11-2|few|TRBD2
CASSLGPGRWEQYF
TGTGCCAGCAGCTTAGGACCCGGGAGGTGGGAGCAGTACTTC
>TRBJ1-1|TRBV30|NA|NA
CAWSQGYEAFF
TGTGCCTGGAGCCAGGGTTACGAAGCTTTCTTT
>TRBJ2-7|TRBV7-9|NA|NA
CASSPGVWGQTYEQYF
TGTGCCAGCAGCCCAGGGGTTTGGGGACAAACCTACGAGCAGTACTTC
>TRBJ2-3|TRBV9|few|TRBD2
CASSIKLAGGPWETDTQYF
TGTGCCAGCAGCATAAAACTAGCGGGGGGGCCATGGGAGACAGATACGCAGTATTTT
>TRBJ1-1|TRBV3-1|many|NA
CASSQPSLRTEAFF
TGTGCCAGCAGCCAGCCGAGCCTCAGAACTGAAGCTTTCTTT
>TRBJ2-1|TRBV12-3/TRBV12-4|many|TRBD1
CASSLQGAFYNEQFF
TGTGCCAGCAGTTTGCAGGGGGCGTTTTACAATGAGCAGTTCTTC
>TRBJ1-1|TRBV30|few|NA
CADPEAFF
TGTGCTGACCCGGAAGCTTTCTTT
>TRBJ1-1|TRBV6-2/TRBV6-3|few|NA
CASSKTWAEAFF
TGTGCCAGCAGTAAAACTTGGGCTGAAGCTTTCTTT
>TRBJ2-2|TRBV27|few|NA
CASSPLSLSDSGELFF
TGTGCCAGCAGTCCGCTTAGTTTGTCGGATTCCGGGGAGCTGTTTTTT
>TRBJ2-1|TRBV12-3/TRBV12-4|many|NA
CASLAAGGLNEQFF
TGTGCCAGCCTAGCGGCAGGGGGCTTGAATGAGCAGTTCTTC
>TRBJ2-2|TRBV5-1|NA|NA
CASSLVPNQGMNGELFF
TGCGCCAGCAGCTTGGTCCCTAACCAGGGTATGAACGGGGAGCTGTTTTTT
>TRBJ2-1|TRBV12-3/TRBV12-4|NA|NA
CASSPPYREYNEQFF
TGTGCCAGCAGCCCCCCCTACCGGGAATACAATGAGCAGTTCTTC
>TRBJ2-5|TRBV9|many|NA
CASSLRWGGLEETQYF
TGTGCCAGCAGCCTGAGATGGGGAGGCCTTGAAGAGACCCAGTACTTC
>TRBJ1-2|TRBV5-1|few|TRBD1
CASSARTGGPTNYGYTF
TGCGCCAGCAGCGCCCGGACAGGGGGCCCGACTAACTATGGCTACACCTTC
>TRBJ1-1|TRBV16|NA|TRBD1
CASSPRGLSTEAFF
TGTGCCAGCAGCCCCAGGGGGCTGAGTACTGAAGCTTTCTTT
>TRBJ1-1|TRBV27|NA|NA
CASSFIPHTEAFF
TGTGCCAGCAGTTTCATCCCCCACACTGAAGCTTTCTTT
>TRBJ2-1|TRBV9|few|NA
CASSASDEQFF
TGTGCCAGCAGCGCTTCGGATGAGCAGTTCTTC
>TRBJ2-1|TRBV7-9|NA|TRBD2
CASSPVGRAHEQFF
TGTGCCAGCAGCCCCGTCGGGAGGGCGCATGAGCAGTTCTTC
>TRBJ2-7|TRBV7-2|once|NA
CASSHPPGGWYEQYF
TGTGCCAGCAGCCACCCCCCGGGGGGCTGGTACGAGCAGTACTTC
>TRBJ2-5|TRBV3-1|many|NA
CASSQSLRLETQYF
TGTGCCAGCAGCCAAAGTCTAAGGTTGGAGACCCAGTACTTC
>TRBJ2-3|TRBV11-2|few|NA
CASSSITGSTQYF
TGTGCCAGCAGCTCTATTACCGGGAGCACGCAGTATTTT
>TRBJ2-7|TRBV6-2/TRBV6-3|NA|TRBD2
CASGLAGVYEQYF
TGTGCCAGCGGGCTAGCGGGAGTATACGAGCAGTACTTC
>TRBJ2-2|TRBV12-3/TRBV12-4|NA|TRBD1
CASRRGGEELFF
TGTGCCAGCAGGAGAGGGGGCGAGGAGCTGTTTTTT
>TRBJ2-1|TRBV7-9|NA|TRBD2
CASSKDGEGRNEQFF
TGTGCCAGCAGCAAAGATGGGGAGGGCCGCAATGAGCAGTTCTTC
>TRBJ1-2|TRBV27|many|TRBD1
CASSLSGGGSGYTF
TGTGCCAGCAGTTTATCTGGAGGGGGCTCTGGCTACACCTTC
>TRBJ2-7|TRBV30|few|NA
CAWEGRRGAYEQYF
TGTGCCTGGGAGGGAAGGAGGGGAGCCTACGAGCAGTACTTC
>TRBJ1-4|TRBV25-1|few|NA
CASSEGRGNEKLFF
TGTGCCAGCAGTGAGGGACGGGGGAATGAAAAACTGTTTTTT
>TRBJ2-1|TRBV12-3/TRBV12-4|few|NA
CASSSVAVSSYNEQFF
TGTGCCAGCAGTTCCGTAGCGGTAAGCTCCTACAATGAGCAGTTCTTC
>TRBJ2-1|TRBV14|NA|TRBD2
CASSQLKAGGPHEQFF
TGTGCCAGCAGCCAACTGAAGGCGGGAGGGCCTCATGAGCAGTTCTTC
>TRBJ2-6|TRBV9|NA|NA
CASSGKRGANVLTF
TGTGCCAGCAGCGGAAAGCGGGGGGCCAACGTCCTGACTTTC
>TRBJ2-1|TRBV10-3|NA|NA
CAIGLSYNEQFF
TGTGCCATCGGCCTCTCCTACAATGAGCAGTTCTTC
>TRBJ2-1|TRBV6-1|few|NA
CASTRTPYDEQFF
TGTGCCAGCACCCGGACCCCGTACGATGAGCAGTTCTTC
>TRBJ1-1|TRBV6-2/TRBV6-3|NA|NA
CASTLSETDEAFF
TGTGCCAGCACCCTTTCTGAGACGGATGAAGCTTTCTTT
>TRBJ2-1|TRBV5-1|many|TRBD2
CASSEELAGASDNEQFF
TGCGCCAGCAGCGAAGAACTAGCGGGAGCCTCCGACAATGAGCAGTTCTTC
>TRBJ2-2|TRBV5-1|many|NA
CASSKGTSLTGELFF
TGCGCCAGCAGTAAGGGGACCAGCCTCACCGGGGAGCTGTTTTTT